What follows describes a single T cell receptor (beta chain). Antigen: not known. The data were taken from a study of blood T cells in healthy people across ages. V lost 6 bases and J lost 7, with 10 bases in between. Germline-derived CDR1 and CDR2 are SGHTA and FQGNSA. This CDR3 spans 12 amino acids. Then a second PCR, running roughly 6 to 12 cycles, was carried out with a sample-barcoded 5' primer and a J-beta primer mix. TCRdb used MiXCR to reprocess the 5' RACE reads, holding one entry per CDR3 protein. The sample includes 1.5 million to 2 million distinct CDR3 sequences, 40% to 55% of them seen just once. Overall study findings and caveats: Calculation of diversity from one million T cells yielded estimates considered to be underestimates.

This chain links TRBV7-2 with TRBJ2-1; the D is unclear. The clonotype was recovered from a woman in her forties in good health. The sequenced sample consisted of blood. In DNA form, the CDR3 reads TGTGCCAGCAGTCGGCACGCGAATGAGCAGTTCTTC. Amino acids: CASSRHANEQFF. The full variable domain, completed using reference TRBV7-2 and TRBJ2-1, is GAGVSQSPSNKVTEKGKDVELRCDPISGHTALYWYRQSLGQGLEFLIYFQGNSAPDKSGLPSDRFSAERTGGSVSTLTIQRTQQEDSAVYLCASSRHANEQFFGPGTRLTVL.